This record looks at one T cell receptor beta chain sequence and its context. The antigen remains undetermined. This sample was included in a study of OX40 agonist ivuxolimab in advanced cancers. As for the study in general: Of the participants, over 30% had some prior anti-PD-1, anti-PD-L1 or anti-CTLA-4 therapy, which was allowed.

From germline, CDR1 is SQVTM and CDR2 ANQGSEA. The V gene lost 6 bases and the J gene lost 5 bases, with 17 bases spanning the gap. The CDR3 totals 13 residues. Overall study findings and caveats: Expanded clones belonging to CD8+ T cells outnumbered, on average, those of CD4+.

Clones were sequenced by immunoSEQ multiplex PCR, and TCRdb holds only the in-frame ones, with some missing. The sample holds 80,000 to 95,000 clones; about 86% are singletons and the top ten take roughly 1.8%. This sequence was found in an adult with an advanced solid tumor such as melanoma, head and neck, liver or kidney cancer. The V call is TRBV29-1, the J call TRBJ2-7, with D perhaps matching TRBD1 or TRBD2 (5 bases each). The specimen comprised CD4+ or CD8+ T cells sorted from blood, sampled in a trial of the OX40 agonist ivuxolimab. The CDR3 DNA is TGCAGCGTGGGAACCGGGGCTTCCGACGAGCAGTACTTC. As protein: CSVGTGASDEQYF.